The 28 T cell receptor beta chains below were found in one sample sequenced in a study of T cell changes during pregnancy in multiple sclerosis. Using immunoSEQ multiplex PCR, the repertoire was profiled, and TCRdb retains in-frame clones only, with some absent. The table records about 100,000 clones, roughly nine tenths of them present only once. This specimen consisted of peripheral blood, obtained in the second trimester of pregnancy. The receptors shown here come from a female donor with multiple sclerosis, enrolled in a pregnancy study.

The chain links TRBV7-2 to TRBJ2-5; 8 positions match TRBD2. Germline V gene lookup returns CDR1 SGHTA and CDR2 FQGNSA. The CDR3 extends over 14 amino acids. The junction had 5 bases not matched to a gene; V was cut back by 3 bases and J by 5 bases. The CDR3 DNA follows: TGTGCCAGCAGCTTTAGCGGGATAGGTGAGACCCAGTACTTC. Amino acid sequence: CASSFSGIGETQYF.

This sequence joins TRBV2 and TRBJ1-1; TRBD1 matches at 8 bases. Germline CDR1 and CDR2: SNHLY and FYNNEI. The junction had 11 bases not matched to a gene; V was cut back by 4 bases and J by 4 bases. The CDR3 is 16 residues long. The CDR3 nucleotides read TGTGCCAGCAGTGGTCCCACAGGGGGGTCAACCACTGAAGCTTTCTTT. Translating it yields CASSGPTGGSTTEAFF.

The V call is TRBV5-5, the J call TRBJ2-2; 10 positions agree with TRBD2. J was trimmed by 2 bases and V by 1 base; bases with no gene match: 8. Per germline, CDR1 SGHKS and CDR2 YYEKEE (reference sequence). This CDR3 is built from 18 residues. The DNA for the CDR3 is TGTGCCAGCAGCTTGTGGGTTAGCGGGGGGCCCAACACCGGGGAGCTGTTTTTT. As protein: CASSLWVSGGPNTGELFF.

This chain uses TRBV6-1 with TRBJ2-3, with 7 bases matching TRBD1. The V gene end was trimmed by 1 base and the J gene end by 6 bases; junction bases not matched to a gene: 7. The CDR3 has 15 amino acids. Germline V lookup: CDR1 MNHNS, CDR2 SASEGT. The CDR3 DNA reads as TGTGCCAGCAGTGAAGGAGGGGGCCGTGTGGATACGCAGTATTTT. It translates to CASSEGGGRVDTQYF.

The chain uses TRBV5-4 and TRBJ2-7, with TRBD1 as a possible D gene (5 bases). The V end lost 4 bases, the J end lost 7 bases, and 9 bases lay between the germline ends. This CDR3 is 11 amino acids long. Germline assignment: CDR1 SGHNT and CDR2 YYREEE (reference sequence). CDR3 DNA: TGTGCCAGCAGCCCCCCAGGGGAGCAGTACTTC. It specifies CASSPPGEQYF.

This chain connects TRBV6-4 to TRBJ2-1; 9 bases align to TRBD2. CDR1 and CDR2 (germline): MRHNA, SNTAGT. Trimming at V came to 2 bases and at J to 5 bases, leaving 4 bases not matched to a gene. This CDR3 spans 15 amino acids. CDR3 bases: TGTGCCAGCAGTGACGCGGGAGGGCCCCACAATGAGCAGTTCTTC. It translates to CASSDAGGPHNEQFF.

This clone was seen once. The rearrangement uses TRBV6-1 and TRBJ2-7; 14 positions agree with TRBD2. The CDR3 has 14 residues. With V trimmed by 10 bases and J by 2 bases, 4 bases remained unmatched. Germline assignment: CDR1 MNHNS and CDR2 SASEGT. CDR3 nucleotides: TGTGCCACCAGGACTAGCGGGGGGACCTACGAGCAGTACTTC. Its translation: CATRTSGGTYEQYF.

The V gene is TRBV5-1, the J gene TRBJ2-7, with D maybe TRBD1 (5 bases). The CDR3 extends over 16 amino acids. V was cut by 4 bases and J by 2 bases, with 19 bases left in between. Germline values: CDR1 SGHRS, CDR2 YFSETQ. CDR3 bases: TGCGCCAGCAGCCAACAGGCAACCTCGGGCACCTACGAGCAGTACTTC. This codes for CASSQQATSGTYEQYF.

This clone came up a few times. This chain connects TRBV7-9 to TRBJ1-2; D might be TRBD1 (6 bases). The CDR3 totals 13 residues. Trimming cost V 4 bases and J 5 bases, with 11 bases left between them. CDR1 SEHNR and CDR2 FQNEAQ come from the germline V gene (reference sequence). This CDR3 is CASSSRRGYGYTF. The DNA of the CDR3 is TGTGCCAGCAGCTCCCGCAGGGGTTATGGCTACACCTTC.

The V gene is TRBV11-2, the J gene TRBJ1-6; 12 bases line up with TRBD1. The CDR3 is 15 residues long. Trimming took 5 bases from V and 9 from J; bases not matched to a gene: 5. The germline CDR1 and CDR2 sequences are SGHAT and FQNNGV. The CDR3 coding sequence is TGTGCCAGCAGCGGGGGACAGGGGGCTCGTTCACCCCTCCACTTT. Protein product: CASSGGQGARSPLHF.

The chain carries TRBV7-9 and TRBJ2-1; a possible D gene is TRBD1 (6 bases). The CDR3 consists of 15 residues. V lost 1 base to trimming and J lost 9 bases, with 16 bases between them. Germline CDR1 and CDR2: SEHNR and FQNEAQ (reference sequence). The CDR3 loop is CASSLVAGETFEQFF. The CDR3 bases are TGTGCCAGCAGCTTAGTGGCAGGGGAGACGTTTGAGCAGTTCTTC.

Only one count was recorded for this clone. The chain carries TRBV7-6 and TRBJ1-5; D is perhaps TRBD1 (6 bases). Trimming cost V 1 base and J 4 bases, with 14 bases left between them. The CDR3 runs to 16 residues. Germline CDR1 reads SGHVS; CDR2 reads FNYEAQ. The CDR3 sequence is CASSLGTQGLNQPQHF. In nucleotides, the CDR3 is TGTGCCAGCAGCTTAGGTACACAGGGTCTAAATCAGCCCCAGCATTTT.

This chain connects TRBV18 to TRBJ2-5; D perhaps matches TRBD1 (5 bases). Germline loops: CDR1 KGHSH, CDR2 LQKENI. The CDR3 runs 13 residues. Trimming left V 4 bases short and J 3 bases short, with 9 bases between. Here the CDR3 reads CASSRDRKETQYF. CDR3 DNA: TGTGCCAGCTCACGTGACAGAAAAGAGACCCAGTACTTC.

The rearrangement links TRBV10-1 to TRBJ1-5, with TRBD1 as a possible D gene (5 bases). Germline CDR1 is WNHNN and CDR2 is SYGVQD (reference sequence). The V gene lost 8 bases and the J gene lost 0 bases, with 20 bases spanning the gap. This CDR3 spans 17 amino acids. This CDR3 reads CASARPGRANSNQPQHF. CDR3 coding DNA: TGCGCCAGCGCCAGGCCGGGCAGGGCCAATAGCAATCAGCCCCAGCATTTT.

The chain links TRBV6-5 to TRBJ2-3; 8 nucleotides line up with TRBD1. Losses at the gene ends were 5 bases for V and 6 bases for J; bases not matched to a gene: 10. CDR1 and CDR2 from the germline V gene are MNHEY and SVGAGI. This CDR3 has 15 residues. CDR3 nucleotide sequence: TGTGCCAGCAGTCAAGGACAGGGCTTAACGGATACGCAGTATTTT. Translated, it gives CASSQGQGLTDTQYF.

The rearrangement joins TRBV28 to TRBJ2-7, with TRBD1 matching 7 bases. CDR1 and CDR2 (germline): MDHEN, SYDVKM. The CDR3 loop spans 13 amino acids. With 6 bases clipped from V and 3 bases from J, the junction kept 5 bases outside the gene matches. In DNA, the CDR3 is TGTGCCAGCAGCCCGACAGGGAGCTACGAGCAGTACTTC. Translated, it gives CASSPTGSYEQYF.

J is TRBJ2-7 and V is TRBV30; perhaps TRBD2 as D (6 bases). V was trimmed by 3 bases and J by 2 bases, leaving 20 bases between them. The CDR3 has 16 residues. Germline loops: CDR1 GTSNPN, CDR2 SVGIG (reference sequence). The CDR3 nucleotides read TGTGCCTGGAGCCTACGAACTAGCTTGATCCCCTACGAGCAGTACTTC. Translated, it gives CAWSLRTSLIPYEQYF.

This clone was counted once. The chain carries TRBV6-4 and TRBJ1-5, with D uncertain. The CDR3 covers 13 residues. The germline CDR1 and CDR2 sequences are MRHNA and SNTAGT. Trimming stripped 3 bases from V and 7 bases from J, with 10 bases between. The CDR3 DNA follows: TGTGCCAGCAGTGAAGAAGGAGGACAGCCCCAGCATTTT. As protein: CASSEEGGQPQHF.

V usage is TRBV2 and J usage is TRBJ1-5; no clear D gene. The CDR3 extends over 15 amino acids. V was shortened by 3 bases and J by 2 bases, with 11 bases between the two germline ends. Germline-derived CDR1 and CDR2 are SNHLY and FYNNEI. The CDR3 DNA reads TGTGCCAGCAGTGAGGCGGGGTCGGGCAATCAGCCCCAGCATTTT. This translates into CASSEAGSGNQPQHF.

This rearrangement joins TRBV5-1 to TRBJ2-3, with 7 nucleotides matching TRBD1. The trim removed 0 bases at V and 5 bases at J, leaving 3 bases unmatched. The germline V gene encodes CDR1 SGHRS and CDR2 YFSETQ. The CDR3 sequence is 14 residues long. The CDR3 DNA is TGCGCCAGCAGCTTGGGGGGACAGAGAGATACGCAGTATTTT. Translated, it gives CASSLGGQRDTQYF.

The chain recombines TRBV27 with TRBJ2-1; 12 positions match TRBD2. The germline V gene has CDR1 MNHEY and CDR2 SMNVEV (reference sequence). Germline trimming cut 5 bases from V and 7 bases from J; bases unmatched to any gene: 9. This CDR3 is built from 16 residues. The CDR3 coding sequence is TGTGCCAGCAGTGTAAGACTAGCGGGAGTAGGGAATGAGCAGTTCTTC. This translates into CASSVRLAGVGNEQFF.

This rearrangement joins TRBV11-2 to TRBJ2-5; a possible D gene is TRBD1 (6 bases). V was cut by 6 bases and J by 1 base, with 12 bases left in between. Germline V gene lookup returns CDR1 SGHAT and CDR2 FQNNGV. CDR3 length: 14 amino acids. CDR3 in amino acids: CASRSGAGQETQYF. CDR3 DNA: TGTGCCAGCAGGTCAGGGGCGGGCCAAGAGACCCAGTACTTC.

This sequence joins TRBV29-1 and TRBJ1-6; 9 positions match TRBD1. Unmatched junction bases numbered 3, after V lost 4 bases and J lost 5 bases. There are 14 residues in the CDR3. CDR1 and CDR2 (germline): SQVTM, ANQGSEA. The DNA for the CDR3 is TGCAGCGTTGGGGACAGGGCGCATAATTCACCCCTCCACTTT. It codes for CSVGDRAHNSPLHF.

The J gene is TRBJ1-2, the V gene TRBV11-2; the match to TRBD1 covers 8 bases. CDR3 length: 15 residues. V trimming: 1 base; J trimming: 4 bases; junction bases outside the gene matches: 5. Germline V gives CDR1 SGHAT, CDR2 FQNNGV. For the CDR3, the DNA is TGTGCCAGCAGCTTAGCAGGGGGCTTCGGCTATGGCTACACCTTC. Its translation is CASSLAGGFGYGYTF. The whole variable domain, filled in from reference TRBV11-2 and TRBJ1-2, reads EAGVAQSPRYKIIEKRQSVAFWCNPISGHATLYWYQQILGQGPKLLIQFQNNGVVDDSQLPKDRFSAERLKGVDSTLKIQPAKLEDSAVYLCASSLAGGFGYGYTFGSGTRLTVV.

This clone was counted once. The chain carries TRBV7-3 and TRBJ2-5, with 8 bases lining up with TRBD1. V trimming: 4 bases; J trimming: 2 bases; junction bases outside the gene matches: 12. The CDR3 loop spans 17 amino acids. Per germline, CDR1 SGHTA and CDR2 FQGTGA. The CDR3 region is CASSSGQGSMWQETQYF. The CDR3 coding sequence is TGTGCCAGCAGCTCCGGACAGGGCTCAATGTGGCAAGAGACCCAGTACTTC.

The CDR3 region is CSANGVAGPQETQYF. CDR3 nucleotide sequence: TGCAGCGCCAATGGGGTAGCGGGCCCTCAAGAGACCCAGTACTTC. J is TRBJ2-5 and V is TRBV29-1; 7 bases align to TRBD2. From germline, CDR1 is SQVTM and CDR2 ANQGSEA. The CDR3 covers 15 residues. The junction had 13 bases not matched to a gene; V was cut back by 7 bases and J by 2 bases.

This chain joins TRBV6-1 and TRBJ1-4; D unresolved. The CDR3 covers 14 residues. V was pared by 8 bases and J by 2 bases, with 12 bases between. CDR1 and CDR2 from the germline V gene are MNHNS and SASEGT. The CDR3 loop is CASLRPGTNEKLFF. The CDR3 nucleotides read TGTGCCAGCCTAAGGCCCGGGACTAATGAAAAACTGTTTTTT.

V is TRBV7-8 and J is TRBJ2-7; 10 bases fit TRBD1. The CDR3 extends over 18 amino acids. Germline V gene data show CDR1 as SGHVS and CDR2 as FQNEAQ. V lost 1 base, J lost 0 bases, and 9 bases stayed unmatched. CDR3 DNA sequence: TGTGCCAGCAGCTTAGAGGGACCGGGACAGGGGCCCTCCTACGAGCAGTACTTC. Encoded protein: CASSLEGPGQGPSYEQYF.